The TCR beta chain described here comes from a study of CD8+ T cells in alopecia areata. Regarding this clone: Its specificity is not known.

Extraction and reverse transcription of RNA yielded cDNA as the sequencing template. Profiled with immunoSEQ multiplex PCR; TCRdb holds only in-frame clones, not every one. The sample consists of 150,000 to 200,000 clones, roughly 50% of them appearing once. Whole-study results and caveats: Clarity of TCR sharing across patients fell short of that in mice, possibly HLA-related. Treatment with tofacitinib significantly lowered scalp clonality and reduced expanded CD8+ clones among the top 100.

CDR3 size: 12 residues. V lost 6 bases and J lost 4; bases outside the gene matches: 1. The germline V gene encodes CDR1 MGHDK and CDR2 SYGVNS. The treatment here: oral pan-JAK inhibitor, 5-10 mg twice daily. The material sequenced was CD4+ T cells sorted from blood, taken between weeks 55 and 70, from a patient treated with tofacitinib. This sequence joins TRBV25-1 and TRBJ2-7; the match to TRBD1 covers 9 bases. This TCR derives from a human donor with alopecia areata. The DNA for the CDR3 is TGTGCCAGCAGCGGGACAGGGTACGAGCAGTACTTC. Protein: CASSGTGYEQYF.